A single sample is the source of the 15 T cell receptor beta chains below, sequenced in a study of circulating and synovial CD4+ cells in juvenile arthritis. TCRdb's table, derived via immunoSEQ multiplex PCR, lists solely in-frame clones and lacks some. The repertoire holds a few thousand clones, with about 90% as singletons. Sequenced: HLA-DR+ CD4+ T cells from blood. Sample subset: circulating pathogenic-like lymphocytes, sorted as HLA-DR+CD14-CD3+CD4+CD25low/- blood T cells. These receptors all stem from a human donor with juvenile idiopathic arthritis.

J is TRBJ2-2 and V is TRBV11-2; 7 bases align to TRBD1. J gave up 6 bases and V 1 base, and 2 bases lay outside the gene matches. Per germline, CDR1 SGHAT and CDR2 FQNNGV. The CDR3 length is 14 residues. The CDR3 here is CASSLVQGAGELFF. CDR3 in DNA: TGTGCCAGCAGCTTAGTGCAGGGGGCCGGGGAGCTGTTTTTT.

This clone has only a few counts. The V and J genes are TRBV19 and TRBJ2-2; D is unresolved. The V gene's germline CDR1 is LNHDA and CDR2 SQIVND (reference sequence). The V end lost 5 bases, the J end lost 1 base, and 5 bases lay between the germline ends. This CDR3 has 13 amino acids. The CDR3 loop reads CASSRGNTGELFF. The CDR3 nucleotides read TGTGCCAGTAGTCGCGGGAACACCGGGGAGCTGTTTTTT.

V is TRBV11-3 and J is TRBJ2-1; 9 bases match TRBD1. V lost 8 bases to trimming and J lost 7 bases; unmatched junction nucleotides: 12. Germline CDR1 and CDR2: SGHNT and YENEEA. CDR3 length: 15 residues. The CDR3, as DNA: TGTGCCAGCCAACCCAGGACAGGGGTAAGAAATGAGCAGTTCTTC. Encoded protein: CASQPRTGVRNEQFF.

The CDR3 DNA reads TGTGCCAGCTCCCCCTTGGGAGGAAGCTACGAGCAGTACTTC. It codes for CASSPLGGSYEQYF. The chain links TRBV7-3 to TRBJ2-5; TRBD2 might be the D (6 bases). The DNA end favors TRBJ2-7, so the J call may be wrong. This CDR3 has 14 amino acids. CDR1 and CDR2 from the germline V gene are SGHTA and FQGTGA.

The rearrangement links TRBV7-9 to TRBJ2-5; weak D call: TRBD2 (5 bases). The CDR3 sequence is 13 residues long. Trimming removed 3 bases at V and 4 bases at J, with 9 bases between. Per the germline V gene, CDR1 is SEHNR and CDR2 is FQNEAQ (reference sequence). The CDR3 nucleotides are TGTGCCAGCAGCTTGTCCGGGGTAGAGACCCAGTACTTC. It yields the protein CASSLSGVETQYF. The full variable domain, completed using reference TRBV7-9 and TRBJ2-5, is DTGVSQNPRHKITKRGQNVTFRCDPISEHNRLYWYRQTLGQGPEFLTYFQNEAQLEKSRLLSDRFSAERPKGSFSTLEIQRTEQGDSAMYLCASSLSGVETQYFGPGTRLLVL.

This chain links TRBV7-2 with TRBJ1-2; no clear D gene. V lost 1 base to trimming and J lost 5 bases, with 8 bases between them. Per the germline V gene, CDR1 is SGHTA and CDR2 is FQGNSA. The CDR3 loop spans 13 amino acids. The CDR3 DNA is TGTGCCAGCAGCTTAGAACAGCTATATGGCTACACCTTC. As protein: CASSLEQLYGYTF.

This sequence joins TRBV9 and TRBJ2-3, with D possibly being TRBD2 (5 bases). The germline V gene encodes CDR1 SGDLS and CDR2 YYNGEE. The CDR3 runs 18 residues. V lost 0 bases, J lost 4 bases, and 21 bases lay in between. CDR3 in amino acids: CASSVDPLGERGPDTQYF. The CDR3 DNA follows: TGTGCCAGCAGCGTAGACCCCCTCGGGGAGCGCGGCCCAGATACGCAGTATTTT.

Comments on this clone: The junction does not match germline at one end; this may be a read error. Other DNA sequences in the sample encode the same CDR3. The rearrangement joins TRBV2 to TRBJ1-6; D not certain. CDR1 is SNHLY, CDR2 FYNNEI, per germline. The CDR3 spans 15 residues. For the CDR3, the DNA is TGTGCCAGCAGGGCGCGGAGCTCCTATAATTCCCCCCTCCACTTT. Its protein is CASRARSSYNSPLHF. The variable domain in full, with the rest retrieved from reference TRBV2 and TRBJ1-6, is EPEVTQTPSHQVTQMGQEVILRCVPISNHLYFYWYRQILGQKVEFLVSFYNNEISEKSEIFDDQFSVERPDGSNFTLKIRSTKLEDSAMYFCASRARSSYNSPLHFGNGTRLTVT.

The chain employs TRBV30 and TRBJ2-7, with 10 bases identical to TRBD2. CDR3 length: 17 amino acids. CDR1 is GTSNPN, CDR2 SVGIG, per germline (reference sequence). V lost 2 bases, J lost 6 bases, and 16 bases stayed unmatched. This CDR3 reads CAWSSTRGGTSESEQYF. The CDR3 bases are TGTGCCTGGAGTTCCACCCGGGGAGGGACTAGCGAATCCGAGCAGTACTTC.

V is TRBV10-1 and J is TRBJ2-5; 10 bases line up with TRBD1. The CDR3 runs to 19 residues. Germline V gene lookup returns CDR1 WNHNN and CDR2 SYGVQD (reference sequence). With V trimmed by 7 bases and J by 1 base, 18 bases remained unmatched. As DNA, the CDR3 is TGCGCCAGCATTGGAGCCGGGACAGGGGTGGGGGGACCCCAAGAGACCCAGTACTTC. This gives the protein CASIGAGTGVGGPQETQYF.

The J gene is TRBJ2-3, the V gene TRBV25-1, with TRBD1 identical over 10 bases. V lost 2 bases to trimming and J lost 4 bases; unmatched junction nucleotides: 0. Germline CDR1 and CDR2: MGHDK and SYGVNS. This CDR3 has 14 amino acids. CDR3 protein: CASSEGQGADTQYF. CDR3 bases: TGTGCCAGCAGTGAAGGACAGGGGGCAGATACGCAGTATTTT.

This sequence joins TRBV6-1 and TRBJ2-7; 8 nucleotides match TRBD2. Germline lookup yields CDR1 MNHNS and CDR2 SASEGT. With 6 bases clipped from V and 0 bases from J, the junction kept 4 bases outside the gene matches. This CDR3 has 14 amino acids. Here the CDR3 reads CASSRLASSYEQYF. The CDR3 DNA is TGTGCCAGCAGCCGACTAGCGAGCTCCTACGAGCAGTACTTC.

The chain links TRBV4-3 to TRBJ2-3; 12 positions match TRBD2. Germline lookup yields CDR1 LGHNA and CDR2 YSLEER. The CDR3 is 15 amino acids. V lost 4 bases and J lost 4; bases outside the gene matches: 3. The CDR3: CASSPSSGGADTQYF. The CDR3 coding sequence is TGCGCCAGCAGCCCATCTAGCGGGGGGGCAGATACGCAGTATTTT.

Regarding this clone: This CDR3 is also generated by other DNA sequences in the sample. The chain combines TRBV6-5 with TRBJ1-6; no firm D call. Germline CDR1 MNHEY, CDR2 SVGAGI. The CDR3 sequence is 14 residues long. Trimming took off 7 bases at V and 6 bases at J, with 13 bases between the two ends. CDR3 coding DNA: TGTGCCAGCACCGAACAGAGAGTTAATTCACCCCTCCACTTT. It encodes CASTEQRVNSPLHF.

V gene TRBV30 combines with J gene TRBJ2-1, with D hard to call. The CDR3 extends over 14 amino acids. V was trimmed by 4 bases and J by 8 bases, leaving 18 bases between them. The germline CDR1 and CDR2 sequences are GTSNPN and SVGIG (reference sequence). The CDR3 region has the DNA TGTGCCTGGATTATCGGCGGCCCCACCGATGAGCAGTTCTTC. Its translation is CAWIIGGPTDEQFF. Based on the CDR3 plus reference TRBV30 and TRBJ2-1, the full variable domain is SQTIHQWPATLVQPVGSPLSLECTVEGTSNPNLYWYRQAAGRGLQLLFYSVGIGQISSEVPQNLSASRPQDRQFILSSKKLLLSDSGFYLCAWIIGGPTDEQFFGPGTRLTVL.